The 19 T cell receptor beta chains reported below all come from one sample, sequenced in a study of tumor T cells in aggressive B-cell lymphoma. Assay used: immunoSEQ multiplex PCR; TCRdb lists only in-frame clones, some missing. Of over 4,000 clones listed, 88% were seen once; the top ten hold approximately 6%. Sequencing used tumor tissue. The receptor set was obtained from an adult with diffuse large B cell lymphoma.

The V call is TRBV4-2, the J call TRBJ2-3; D gene uncertain. CDR3 size: 15 residues. Germline loops: CDR1 LGHNA, CDR2 YNFKEQ. V shed 0 bases and J shed 2 bases, with 9 bases lying between them. The CDR3 region is CASSQDWYNTDTQYF. The CDR3, as DNA: TGTGCCAGCAGCCAAGATTGGTACAACACAGATACGCAGTATTTT.

This clone was seen a single time. V gene TRBV4-3 combines with J gene TRBJ2-3, with TRBD2 identical over 7 bases. V lost 1 base, J lost 1 base, and 8 bases stayed unmatched. The germline CDR1 and CDR2 sequences are LGHNA and YSLEER. The CDR3 totals 17 residues. The CDR3, as DNA: TGCGCCAGCAGCCAAGGTGGATGGGGGGGAGGCACAGATACGCAGTATTTT. As protein: CASSQGGWGGGTDTQYF.

This chain joins TRBV28 and TRBJ2-7; the match to TRBD2 covers 8 bases. This CDR3 is 16 amino acids long. With V trimmed by 5 bases and J by 4 bases, 13 bases remained unmatched. The germline V gene has CDR1 MDHEN and CDR2 SYDVKM. The CDR3 loop is CASSPSPGGGPYEQYF. In nucleotides, the CDR3 is TGTGCCAGCAGTCCCTCTCCCGGGGGGGGCCCTTACGAGCAGTACTTC.

This clone occurred once. CDR3 in DNA: TGTGCCAGCAGCCTACCGGACAGGGAGAATTCACCCCTCCACTTT. Amino acids: CASSLPDRENSPLHF. The chain combines TRBV21-1 with TRBJ1-6; the DNA was not used to check the table's D call, TRBD1. TRBV21-1 is tagged as a pseudogene. The length of the CDR3 is 15 residues.

V is TRBV6-5 and J is TRBJ1-2; no definite D call. This CDR3 has 13 amino acids. Trimming pared 0 bases from V and 8 bases from J, leaving 10 bases between. The germline CDR1 and CDR2 sequences are MNHEY and SVGAGI. The CDR3: CASSYSGLWGYTF. CDR3 nucleotides: TGTGCCAGCAGTTACTCGGGCCTCTGGGGCTACACCTTC.

This chain uses TRBV18 with TRBJ1-5, with 7 bases identical to TRBD1. The CDR3 has 15 amino acids. V shed 5 bases, J shed 7 bases, and the junction held 11 bases outside the gene matches. Germline V gene sequence: CDR1 KGHSH, CDR2 LQKENI. CDR3 in DNA: TGTGCCAGCTCATCGACCGGGACAGTTTCCCAGCCCCAGCATTTT. It yields the protein CASSSTGTVSQPQHF.

V and J are TRBV11-2 and TRBJ1-1, with D maybe TRBD1 (5 bases). V was clipped by 4 bases and J by 8 bases, with 14 bases between them. Germline CDR1 reads SGHAT; CDR2 reads FQNNGV. The CDR3 contains 13 residues. CDR3 sequence: CASSSPFNREAFF. The DNA of the CDR3 is TGTGCCAGCAGCTCCCCCTTTAACAGGGAAGCTTTCTTT.

As DNA, the CDR3 is TGTGCCAGCGCCGGACACGATAATAACTATGGCTACACCTTC. It encodes CASAGHDNNYGYTF. The chain is built from TRBV4-2 and TRBJ1-2; a weak D match, TRBD1 (5 bases). This CDR3 is built from 14 residues. Trimming removed 8 bases from V and 1 base from J, with 14 bases in between. Germline V lookup: CDR1 LGHNA, CDR2 YNFKEQ.

This clone came up once. This rearrangement joins TRBV9 to TRBJ1-4; 7 nucleotides agree with TRBD1. Trimming cost V 4 bases and J 8 bases; bases outside gene matches: 5. Germline V lookup: CDR1 SGDLS, CDR2 YYNGEE. The CDR3 runs 13 residues. CDR3 sequence: CASSQGEREKLFF. The CDR3 DNA follows: TGTGCCAGCAGCCAGGGGGAACGGGAAAAACTGTTTTTT.

In this sample, this clone turned up once. The V gene is TRBV15, the J gene TRBJ2-5, with 7 bases identical to TRBD2. Germline-derived CDR1 and CDR2 are LNHNV and YYDKDF (reference sequence). With 6 bases clipped from V and 5 bases from J, the junction kept 6 bases outside the gene matches. The CDR3 sequence is 13 residues long. The CDR3 is CATRGEGRETQYF. As DNA, the CDR3 is TGTGCCACCAGAGGGGAGGGCCGCGAGACCCAGTACTTC.

The J gene is TRBJ2-5, the V gene TRBV19; the match to TRBD2 covers 7 bases. The CDR3 length is 11 residues. Germline CDR1 LNHDA, CDR2 SQIVND (reference sequence). V trimming: 8 bases; J trimming: 5 bases; junction bases outside the gene matches: 2. This CDR3 reads CASLGGETQYF. As DNA, the CDR3 is TGTGCCAGTTTGGGGGGGGAGACCCAGTACTTC.

The chain uses TRBV9 and TRBJ1-4; TRBD1 matches 8 bases. V was pared by 3 bases and J by 7 bases, with 8 bases of the junction left unmatched. The CDR3 contains 15 residues. Germline loops: CDR1 SGDLS, CDR2 YYNGEE. For the CDR3, the DNA is TGTGCCAGCAGCGGAGCCTCAGGGGGCTTTGAAAAACTGTTTTTT. Amino acid sequence: CASSGASGGFEKLFF.

The rearrangement links TRBV9 to TRBJ2-7; D may match TRBD1 or TRBD2 (5 bases each). In germline, CDR1 is SGDLS, CDR2 YYNGEE. The CDR3 runs 15 residues. Trimming left V 4 bases short and J 2 bases short, with 16 bases between. CDR3 amino acids: CASSLALGQTYEQYF. In nucleotides, the CDR3 is TGTGCCAGCAGCCTAGCCCTAGGACAAACCTACGAGCAGTACTTC.

V gene TRBV19 combines with J gene TRBJ2-2; D might be TRBD2 (6 bases). This CDR3 region has 14 residues. V lost 3 bases to trimming and J lost 5 bases, with 10 bases between them. The germline CDR1 and CDR2 sequences are LNHDA and SQIVND (reference sequence). The CDR3 reads CASSILGGTGELFF. The DNA for the CDR3 is TGTGCCAGTAGTATCTTGGGGGGAACCGGGGAGCTGTTTTTT. Variable domain in full (rest from reference TRBV19 and TRBJ2-2): DGGITQSPKYLFRKEGQNVTLSCEQNLNHDAMYWYRQDPGQGLRLIYYSQIVNDFQKGDIAEGYSVSREKKESFPLTVTSAQKNPTAFYLCASSILGGTGELFFGEGSRLTVL.

The V gene is TRBV28, the J gene TRBJ1-6; TRBD1 might be the D (5 bases). CDR3 length: 14 residues. Germline V gene lookup returns CDR1 MDHEN and CDR2 SYDVKM. V was clipped by 6 bases and J by 3 bases, with 9 bases between them. CDR3 bases: TGTGCCAGCAGGGGGACTCTCTATAATTCACCCCTCCACTTT. It codes for CASRGTLYNSPLHF.

This clone is large in the sample. The chain recombines TRBV19 with TRBJ1-4, with D unresolved. Germline loops: CDR1 LNHDA, CDR2 SQIVND (reference sequence). V lost 1 base to trimming and J lost 7 bases, with 7 bases between them. The CDR3 has 13 residues. This CDR3 reads CASSIVRGEKLFF. CDR3 DNA: TGTGCCAGTAGTATAGTTCGAGGTGAAAAACTGTTTTTT.

V gene TRBV4-3 combines with J gene TRBJ2-1, with unresolved D. Germline CDR1 LGHNA, CDR2 YSLEER. V was clipped by 6 bases and J by 0 bases, with 18 bases between them. CDR3 length: 17 amino acids. CDR3 bases: TGCGCCAGCAGTCCAATCCTACGGAGAGGCTCCTACAATGAGCAGTTCTTC. It translates to CASSPILRRGSYNEQFF.

The V gene is TRBV7-6, the J gene TRBJ1-4; 7 bases are shared with TRBD1. The CDR3 consists of 11 residues. CDR1 is SGHVS, CDR2 FNYEAQ, per germline. V dropped 5 bases and J dropped 13; count of bases not matched to a gene: 4. CDR3 loop: CASSPTGRLFF. CDR3 DNA: TGTGCCAGCAGCCCGACAGGGAGACTGTTTTTT.

The chain has TRBV6-6 and TRBJ2-7; 9 positions match TRBD1. The V gene's germline CDR1 is MNHNY and CDR2 SVGAGI (reference sequence). The CDR3 is 14 residues long. The ends lost 10 bases at V and 11 bases at J; junction bases unmatched: 18. The chain's CDR3 is CAIQPGQGMEKKYF. CDR3 DNA: TGTGCCATCCAACCGGGACAGGGAATGGAGAAAAAGTACTTC.